This TCR beta chain appears in the sequencing data of a study of cytomegalovirus exposure and HLA in healthy donors. The primer mix had 60 Vbeta and 13 Jbeta primers. Method: immunoSEQ multiplex PCR; TCRdb's copy keeps in-frame clones and lacks some. The table has about 180,000 clones, roughly 80% seen once. This clone has a handful of counts. Its target is not known. The CDR3 covers 15 residues. The germline V gene has CDR1 MNHNY and CDR2 SVGAGI (reference sequence). Trimming took off 0 bases at V and 1 base at J, with 9 bases between the two ends. General observations from the study: TCR beta V- and J-gene trimming, according to a later analysis, was linked to a missense DCLRE1C variant. When a later analysis compared HLA-associated TCR beta chains with equally common others, the HLA-associated chains turned out to be more clonally expanded and to have lower generation probabilities. TRBV6-2, TRBV6-3 and some other V segments were excluded as indistinguishable. HLA restriction was apparent for most CMV-associated TCR beta chains in a later analysis.

This TCR was recovered from a man in his forties in good health and CMV-seronegative. The sample was PBMCs. The chain couples TRBV6-6 to TRBJ1-1, with TRBD1 as a possible D gene (5 bases). The CDR3 is CASSYSTTENTEAFF. Here the CDR3 DNA reads TGTGCCAGCAGTTACTCAACGACAGAGAACACTGAAGCTTTCTTT.